Below, 24 T cell receptor beta chains from the same sample are listed, as sequenced in a study of blood T cell repertoires in COVID-19. The protocol was immunoSEQ multiplex PCR, while the TCRdb copy is restricted to in-frame clones and leaves out a portion. The table lists over 150,000 clones, roughly 80% of them singletons. The sample consisted of peripheral blood. The receptor set was obtained from a man at least 80 years old with acute or convalescent COVID-19.

This clone came up many times. Here the CDR3 reads CSVDGGGLYGYTF. CDR3 in DNA: TGCAGCGTTGACGGAGGGGGCCTCTATGGCTACACCTTC. This chain uses TRBV29-1 with TRBJ1-2; 7 bases are a match to TRBD1. The CDR3 runs 13 residues. V was clipped by 3 bases and J by 4 bases; unmatched bases: 5. CDR1 and CDR2 from the germline V gene are SQVTM and ANQGSEA.

The V call is TRBV28, the J call TRBJ2-2, with D perhaps TRBD2 (5 bases). This CDR3 has 18 amino acids. Germline V gene lookup returns CDR1 MDHEN and CDR2 SYDVKM. Trimming removed 4 bases at V and 1 base at J, with 19 bases between. CDR3 sequence reads: CASSSPRGGWENTGELFF. The CDR3 bases are TGTGCCAGCAGTTCTCCCCGAGGAGGTTGGGAGAACACCGGGGAGCTGTTTTTT.

This rearrangement joins TRBV25-1 to TRBJ2-3, with 7 positions matching TRBD2. The CDR3 spans 15 residues. Germline V gene lookup returns CDR1 MGHDK and CDR2 SYGVNS. After removal of 8 bases from V and 0 bases from J, the junction contained 8 bases not matched to a gene. DNA of the CDR3: TGTGCCAGCGTGAGGTCCGGGGGGAGCACAGATACGCAGTATTTT. Its translation: CASVRSGGSTDTQYF.

J is TRBJ2-2 and V is TRBV6-5, with 8 bases that match TRBD1. The V and J ends lost 8 bases and 2 bases, in that order; junction bases with no gene match: 4. The CDR3 has 14 amino acids. CDR1 MNHEY and CDR2 SVGAGI come from the germline V gene. The CDR3 DNA is TGTGCCAGCTCCGGACAGGGAAACACCGGGGAGCTGTTTTTT. Translation: CASSGQGNTGELFF.

This chain uses TRBV7-9 with TRBJ2-3; the D is unclear. CDR1 is SEHNR, CDR2 FQNEAQ, per germline (reference sequence). V was cut by 3 bases and J by 5 bases, with 9 bases left in between. The CDR3 sequence is 13 residues long. CDR3 nucleotide sequence: TGTGCCAGCAGCTTTCACGGTGGAGATACGCAGTATTTT. Translating it yields CASSFHGGDTQYF.

This clone came up a few times. V and J are TRBV7-2 and TRBJ1-1, with D possibly TRBD1 on 5 matching bases. Trimming stripped 5 bases from V and 3 bases from J, with 16 bases between. Germline CDR1 and CDR2: SGHTA and FQGNSA. The CDR3 consists of 15 residues. The CDR3 loop reads CASSQARQTYTEAFF. Written as DNA, the CDR3 is TGTGCCAGCAGCCAAGCTAGACAGACTTACACTGAAGCTTTCTTT.

This chain uses TRBV18 with TRBJ2-7, with D perhaps matching TRBD1 (5 bases). Germline loops: CDR1 KGHSH, CDR2 LQKENI. V lost 1 base and J lost 4, with 8 bases in between. This CDR3 has 13 residues. CDR3 DNA: TGTGCCAGCTCACCACTAGGGGAATACGAGCAGTACGTC. Translation: CASSPLGEYEQYV.

This chain joins TRBV5-1 and TRBJ2-3; the D gene is possibly TRBD2 (6 bases). The germline V gene has CDR1 SGHRS and CDR2 YFSETQ. Trimming pared 3 bases from V and 0 bases from J, leaving 14 bases between. This CDR3 region has 16 residues. Written as DNA, the CDR3 is TGCGCCAGCAGCTCGGGGGTTTCAGTTAGCACAGATACGCAGTATTTT. Amino acid sequence: CASSSGVSVSTDTQYF.

This clone was detected only a few times. This chain uses TRBV2 with TRBJ2-7; D is undetermined. V was clipped by 1 base and J by 6 bases, with 10 bases between them. In germline, CDR1 is SNHLY, CDR2 FYNNEI. The CDR3 length is 13 residues. This chain's CDR3 is CASSEVAVLEQYV. In nucleotides, the CDR3 is TGTGCCAGCAGTGAAGTGGCAGTGCTCGAGCAGTACGTC.

This clone has a handful of counts. CDR3 DNA sequence: TGTGCCATCAGCGGGGGGTGGGCCTATGGCTACACCTTC. As protein: CAISGGWAYGYTF. The chain couples TRBV10-3 to TRBJ1-2; a weak D match, TRBD1 (5 bases). This CDR3 is 13 amino acids long. V was cut by 6 bases and J by 4 bases, with 12 bases left in between. In germline, CDR1 is ENHRY, CDR2 SYGVKD.

This clone came up a few times. The genes are TRBV25-1 and TRBJ2-6, with TRBD1 identical over 9 bases. Germline CDR1 MGHDK, CDR2 SYGVNS. The CDR3 is 15 residues long. Unmatched junction bases numbered 2, after V lost 6 bases and J lost 2 bases. The CDR3 DNA reads as TGTGCCAGCAGAGACAGGGGGGCTGGGGCCAACGTCCTGACTTTC. Amino acids: CASRDRGAGANVLTF.

The genes are TRBV7-9 and TRBJ2-7; D may be TRBD1 (6 bases). This CDR3 has 15 residues. CDR1 SEHNR and CDR2 FQNEAQ come from the germline V gene (reference sequence). Trimming shortened V by 5 bases and J by 0 bases, and 14 bases separated the two germline ends. The CDR3 loop is CASSPAPRGSYEQYF. In DNA, the CDR3 is TGTGCCAGCAGCCCGGCCCCCAGGGGCTCCTACGAGCAGTACTTC.

The CDR3 DNA follows: TGTGCCAGCAGCCCCGGACAGAGAAACCAAGAGACCCAGTACTTC. Its protein is CASSPGQRNQETQYF. The chain links TRBV5-6 to TRBJ2-5; TRBD1 is a possible D gene (6 bases). The germline V gene encodes CDR1 SGHDT and CDR2 YYEEEE. CDR3 length equals 15 residues. The ends were cut back, 4 bases at V and 0 bases at J, with 13 bases in the middle.

The chain links TRBV5-1 to TRBJ2-6, with 7 bases aligning to TRBD1. Unmatched junction bases numbered 7, after V lost 1 base and J lost 0 bases. The CDR3 extends over 18 amino acids. Germline CDR1 is SGHRS and CDR2 is YFSETQ. The CDR3 bases are TGCGCCAGCAGCTTGAGTGGACAGGACCGCTCTGGGGCCAACGTCCTGACTTTC. Protein product: CASSLSGQDRSGANVLTF.

This clone has just one count. This may arise from a read error, as a much more abundant clone is one base away. The genes are TRBV3-1 (or the pseudogene TRBV3-2) and TRBJ2-7; D not certain. This CDR3 is 14 amino acids long. With 4 bases removed from V and 2 bases from J, the gap between germline ends came to 12 bases. Germline-derived CDR1 and CDR2 are LGHDT and YNNKEL (reference sequence). CDR3 sequence: CASSRNIQAYEQYF. The CDR3 coding sequence is TGTGCCAGCAGCCGGAACATTCAGGCCTACGAGCAGTACTTC.

The J gene is TRBJ2-1, the V gene TRBV5-1; 7 nucleotides agree with TRBD2. This CDR3 region has 15 residues. Germline CDR1 and CDR2: SGHRS and YFSETQ. V shed 2 bases and J 3 bases; nucleotides not matched to a gene: 5. The CDR3 here is CASSLSGENYNEQFF. Here the CDR3 DNA reads TGCGCCAGCAGCTTAAGCGGGGAGAACTACAATGAGCAGTTCTTC. The variable domain in full, completed from reference TRBV5-1 and TRBJ2-1, reads KAGVTQTPRYLIKTRGQQVTLSCSPISGHRSVSWYQQTPGQGLQFLFEYFSETQRNKGNFPGRFSGRQFSNSRSEMNVSTLELGDSALYLCASSLSGENYNEQFFGPGTRLTVL.

The V gene is TRBV2, the J gene TRBJ2-5; 10 nucleotides match TRBD1. Germline V CDR1 and CDR2: SNHLY, FYNNEI. V lost 6 bases and J lost 5; bases outside the gene matches: 9. There are 15 residues in the CDR3. The CDR3 region has the DNA TGTGCCAGCAGAATCCGACAGGGGGCACGGGAGACCCAGTACTTC. It specifies CASRIRQGARETQYF.

This clone was counted only a few times. This rearrangement joins TRBV30 to TRBJ1-2; 7 positions agree with TRBD1. CDR1 and CDR2 (germline): GTSNPN, SVGIG (reference sequence). This CDR3 contains 12 residues. The V and J ends lost 3 bases and 4 bases, in that order; junction bases with no gene match: 2. The DNA of the CDR3 is TGTGCCTGGAGACAGGGGAGCTATGGCTACACCTTC. Encoded protein: CAWRQGSYGYTF.

The V and J genes are TRBV5-1 and TRBJ1-1; no definite D call. Germline V gene data show CDR1 as SGHRS and CDR2 as YFSETQ. Trimming took off 6 bases at V and 0 bases at J, with 6 bases between the two ends. This CDR3 comprises 12 residues. CDR3 residues: CASTSMNTEAFF. The CDR3 coding sequence is TGCGCCAGCACTTCTATGAACACTGAAGCTTTCTTT.

The genes are TRBV19 and TRBJ2-7, with TRBD1 as a possible D gene (5 bases). CDR3 size: 15 residues. Germline-derived CDR1 and CDR2 are LNHDA and SQIVND (reference sequence). Trimming left V 3 bases short and J 1 base short, with 13 bases between. This CDR3 reads CASSIPGTGSYEQYF. The CDR3 DNA is TGTGCCAGTAGTATTCCTGGTACAGGTTCCTACGAGCAGTACTTC. The entire variable domain, with the rest obtained from reference TRBV19 and TRBJ2-7, is as follows: DGGITQSPKYLFRKEGQNVTLSCEQNLNHDAMYWYRQDPGQGLRLIYYSQIVNDFQKGDIAEGYSVSREKKESFPLTVTSAQKNPTAFYLCASSIPGTGSYEQYFGPGTRLTVT.

The rearrangement links TRBV5-6 to TRBJ1-1; D is uncertain. V dropped 1 base and J dropped 5 bases, with 9 bases sitting between them. Germline V gene data show CDR1 as SGHDT and CDR2 as YYEEEE. CDR3 size: 13 residues. This CDR3 is CASSLPGWTEAFF. CDR3 nucleotides: TGTGCCAGCAGCTTGCCAGGATGGACTGAAGCTTTCTTT.

The rearrangement uses TRBV29-1 and TRBJ1-4; 7 bases align to TRBD1. The germline V gene encodes CDR1 SQVTM and CDR2 ANQGSEA. V lost 7 bases and J lost 8; bases outside the gene matches: 10. The CDR3 extends over 13 amino acids. CDR3 bases: TGCAGCGGCCACAGGGGTTCGGGGGAAAAACTGTTTTTT. Its translation: CSGHRGSGEKLFF.

The chain couples TRBV30 to TRBJ1-3; maybe TRBD1 (5 bases). V lost 4 bases and J 6 bases, leaving 16 bases between the germline ends. Germline V gene data show CDR1 as GTSNPN and CDR2 as SVGIG (reference sequence). This CDR3 has 14 amino acids. The CDR3, as DNA: TGTGCCTGGACCCCTTTGGGGCAGCAAAACACCATATATTTT. Translating it yields CAWTPLGQQNTIYF.

CDR3 in amino acids: CASSRDRGGETQYF. The CDR3 region has the DNA TGCGCCAGCAGCAGGGACAGGGGTGGGGAGACCCAGTACTTC. This sequence joins TRBV5-1 and TRBJ2-5; 10 bases are shared with TRBD1. Germline V gene sequence: CDR1 SGHRS, CDR2 YFSETQ. CDR3 length equals 14 residues. The V and J ends lost 4 bases and 5 bases, in that order; junction bases with no gene match: 5.